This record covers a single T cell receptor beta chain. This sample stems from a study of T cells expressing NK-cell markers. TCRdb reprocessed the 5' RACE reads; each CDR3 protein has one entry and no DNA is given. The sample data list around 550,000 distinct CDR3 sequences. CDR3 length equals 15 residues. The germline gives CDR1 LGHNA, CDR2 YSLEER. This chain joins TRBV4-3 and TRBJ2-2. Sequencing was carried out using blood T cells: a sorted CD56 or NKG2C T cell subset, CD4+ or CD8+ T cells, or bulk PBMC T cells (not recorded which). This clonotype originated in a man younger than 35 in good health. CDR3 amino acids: CASSQVNRRTGELFF.